Listed below are T cell receptor beta chains from one sample, sequenced in a study of regulatory T cells in long-lasting Graves disease. TCRdb recomputed calls from the multiplex PCR reads with MiXCR, one row per CDR3 protein. The sample has more than 300,000 distinct CDR3 sequences; around 11% are singletons. The sample also formed part of further work on T cells in Graves' hyperthyroidism and ophthalmopathy.

The input for sequencing was peripheral blood mononuclear cells (PBMCs), taken at new diagnosis, from a patient treated with antithyroid drugs. All receptors derive from a woman aged 18-30 years with Graves disease. Both conserved end residues are part of each CDR3. A D gene is named only where the DNA matches it firmly. Clone size, where shown, is once, few, many, or a class for clones that have expanded.

clone size: many
V gene: TRBV20-1
D gene: TRBD1
J gene: TRBJ2-7
CDR3 protein: CSAGDDRGEGLEQYF
CDR3 DNA: TGCAGTGCGGGCGACGACAGGGGTGAGGGGCTCGAGCAGTACTTC

clone size: many
V gene: TRBV18
D gene: NA
J gene: TRBJ1-6
CDR3 protein: CASSPQGYNSPLHF
CDR3 DNA: TGTGCCAGCTCACCACAGGGATATAATTCACCCCTCCACTTT

clone size: many
V gene: TRBV6-6
D gene: NA
J gene: TRBJ1-2
CDR3 protein: CASSYSWPNGYTF
CDR3 DNA: TGTGCCAGCAGTTACTCGTGGCCGAATGGCTACACCTTC

clone size: many
V gene: TRBV30
D gene: NA
J gene: TRBJ1-6
CDR3 protein: CATTDGDYNSPLHF
CDR3 DNA: TGTGCCACAACGGACGGTGACTATAATTCACCCCTCCACTTT

clone size: NA
V gene: TRBV19
D gene: NA
J gene: TRBJ2-2
CDR3 protein: CASSIPGSTGELFF
CDR3 DNA: TGTGCCAGTAGTATCCCAGGATCAACCGGGGAGCTGTTTTTT

clone size: NA
V gene: TRBV5-8
D gene: TRBD2
J gene: TRBJ2-1
CDR3 protein: CASSWTSGSLDEQFF
CDR3 DNA: TGTGCCAGCAGCTGGACTAGCGGGAGTTTGGATGAGCAGTTCTTC

clone size: many
V gene: TRBV6-2/TRBV6-3
D gene: NA
J gene: TRBJ2-7
CDR3 protein: CASRVRTSYEQYF
CDR3 DNA: TGTGCCAGCAGAGTTAGGACCTCCTACGAGCAGTACTTC

clone size: many
V gene: TRBV6-9
D gene: NA
J gene: TRBJ2-3
CDR3 protein: CASSYAVGRDSTDTQYF
CDR3 DNA: TGTGCCAGCAGTTACGCGGTGGGTCGCGATAGCACAGATACGCAGTATTTT

clone size: NA
V gene: TRBV5-6
D gene: NA
J gene: TRBJ1-2
CDR3 protein: CTSSFGLGYGYTF
CDR3 DNA: TGTACCAGCAGCTTCGGACTGGGCTATGGCTACACCTTC

clone size: NA
V gene: TRBV19
D gene: NA
J gene: TRBJ1-4
CDR3 protein: CASSMGAHKFRGDNEKLFF
CDR3 DNA: TGTGCCAGTAGTATGGGCGCACACAAGTTCCGGGGGGATAATGAAAAACTGTTTTTT

clone size: many
V gene: TRBV12-3/TRBV12-4
D gene: TRBD2
J gene: TRBJ2-1
CDR3 protein: CASSPGTSSGEQFF
CDR3 DNA: TGTGCCAGCAGCCCAGGGACTAGTAGTGGTGAGCAGTTCTTC

clone size: NA
V gene: TRBV6-2/TRBV6-3
D gene: TRBD1
J gene: TRBJ2-1
CDR3 protein: CASSLTGARGNEQFF
CDR3 DNA: TGTGCCAGCAGTCTTACAGGGGCCCGGGGCAATGAGCAGTTCTTC

clone size: NA
V gene: TRBV6-1
D gene: NA
J gene: TRBJ2-1
CDR3 protein: CASSAQGGSYNEQFF
CDR3 DNA: TGTGCCAGCAGTGCACAGGGTGGCTCCTACAATGAGCAGTTCTTC

clone size: many
V gene: TRBV7-9
D gene: TRBD2
J gene: TRBJ2-7
CDR3 protein: CASSFSGMEVYEQYF
CDR3 DNA: TGTGCCAGCAGCTTTAGCGGGATGGAGGTCTACGAGCAGTACTTC

clone size: many
V gene: TRBV12-5
D gene: TRBD1
J gene: TRBJ2-6
CDR3 protein: CARPQDRAGPGHNVLTF
CDR3 DNA: TGTGCTAGACCGCAGGACAGGGCAGGCCCGGGTCACAACGTCCTGACTTTC

clone size: many
V gene: TRBV7-9
D gene: NA
J gene: TRBJ1-5
CDR3 protein: CASSLVGVGNQPQHF
CDR3 DNA: TGTGCCAGCAGCTTAGTGGGTGTCGGAAATCAGCCCCAGCATTTT

clone size: NA
V gene: TRBV6-1
D gene: NA
J gene: TRBJ1-1
CDR3 protein: CASSQGQRHTEAFF
CDR3 DNA: TGTGCCAGCAGCCAGGGCCAGAGGCACACTGAAGCTTTCTTT

clone size: many
V gene: TRBV6-1
D gene: NA
J gene: TRBJ2-2
CDR3 protein: CASSTLRTLRTGELFF
CDR3 DNA: TGTGCCAGCAGTACCCTTAGGACCCTACGCACCGGGGAGCTGTTTTTT

clone size: NA
V gene: TRBV6-2/TRBV6-3
D gene: TRBD2
J gene: TRBJ2-7
CDR3 protein: CASSQRGPYEQYF
CDR3 DNA: TGTGCCAGCAGTCAGCGGGGTCCCTACGAGCAGTACTTC

clone size: many
V gene: TRBV13
D gene: NA
J gene: TRBJ1-1
CDR3 protein: CASSIRGAMNTEAFF
CDR3 DNA: TGTGCCAGCAGCATACGCGGGGCCATGAACACTGAAGCTTTCTTT

clone size: many
V gene: TRBV12-3/TRBV12-4
D gene: NA
J gene: TRBJ1-1
CDR3 protein: CASSSGADRNTEAFF
CDR3 DNA: TGTGCCAGCAGCTCGGGGGCCGATCGGAACACTGAAGCTTTCTTT

clone size: many
V gene: TRBV18
D gene: NA
J gene: TRBJ2-5
CDR3 protein: CASSPPDGEWETQYF
CDR3 DNA: TGTGCCAGCTCACCACCGGACGGGGAGTGGGAGACCCAGTACTTC

clone size: NA
V gene: TRBV28
D gene: NA
J gene: TRBJ2-5
CDR3 protein: CVSSLGVQETQYF
CDR3 DNA: TGTGTCAGCAGTTTAGGGGTGCAAGAGACCCAGTACTTC

clone size: many
V gene: TRBV12-3/TRBV12-4
D gene: NA
J gene: TRBJ1-1
CDR3 protein: CASTQGGANTEAFF
CDR3 DNA: TGTGCCAGCACCCAAGGAGGGGCGAACACTGAAGCTTTCTTT

clone size: NA
V gene: TRBV4-3
D gene: NA
J gene: TRBJ1-6
CDR3 protein: CASSQERGSPLHF
CDR3 DNA: TGCGCCAGCAGCCAAGAGCGTGGTTCACCCCTCCACTTT

clone size: many
V gene: TRBV28
D gene: NA
J gene: TRBJ1-5
CDR3 protein: CASSRQQGTGPNQPQHF
CDR3 DNA: TGTGCCAGCAGTCGCCAACAGGGAACAGGGCCTAATCAGCCCCAGCATTTT

clone size: many
V gene: TRBV20-1
D gene: NA
J gene: TRBJ1-4
CDR3 protein: CSARVAQEDEKLFF
CDR3 DNA: TGCAGTGCTAGAGTTGCTCAGGAGGATGAAAAACTGTTTTTT

clone size: few
V gene: TRBV27
D gene: TRBD2
J gene: TRBJ2-2
CDR3 protein: CASSLGGLAGGGAGELFF
CDR3 DNA: TGTGCCAGCAGTTTAGGGGGGCTAGCGGGAGGAGGGGCCGGGGAGCTGTTTTTT

clone size: many
V gene: TRBV9
D gene: NA
J gene: TRBJ2-2
CDR3 protein: CASSPSGTIDFGELFF
CDR3 DNA: TGTGCCAGCAGCCCTTCCGGGACAATTGATTTCGGGGAGCTGTTTTTT

clone size: many
V gene: TRBV5-5
D gene: NA
J gene: TRBJ1-1
CDR3 protein: CASSLTRSTEAFF
CDR3 DNA: TGTGCCAGCAGCCTCACTAGAAGCACTGAAGCTTTCTTT

clone size: many
V gene: TRBV7-8
D gene: NA
J gene: TRBJ1-1
CDR3 protein: CASSLASAAGVTEAFF
CDR3 DNA: TGTGCCAGCAGCTTAGCATCGGCAGCAGGGGTTACTGAAGCTTTCTTT

clone size: few
V gene: TRBV4-1
D gene: NA
J gene: TRBJ1-3
CDR3 protein: CASSFPRGYTGDSINTIYF
CDR3 DNA: TGCGCCAGCAGCTTTCCTAGAGGATATACGGGTGATTCCATCAACACCATATATTTT

clone size: NA
V gene: TRBV14
D gene: TRBD2
J gene: TRBJ2-1
CDR3 protein: CASSPPPRLDRRLAGGNRGEQFF
CDR3 DNA: TGTGCCAGCAGCCCCCCCCCTAGACTGGACAGGAGACTAGCGGGGGGGAACCGGGGTGAGCAGTTCTTC

clone size: NA
V gene: TRBV5-1
D gene: TRBD2
J gene: TRBJ2-1
CDR3 protein: CASSSLPGLVDEQLF
CDR3 DNA: TGCGCCAGCAGCTCCCTCCCGGGACTAGTAGATGAGCAGCTCTTC

clone size: many
V gene: TRBV7-3
D gene: NA
J gene: TRBJ1-1
CDR3 protein: CASSLNGPTEAFF
CDR3 DNA: TGTGCCAGCAGCTTAAACGGTCCCACTGAAGCTTTCTTT

clone size: many
V gene: TRBV7-9
D gene: NA
J gene: TRBJ2-3
CDR3 protein: CASSLGILAHTDTQYF
CDR3 DNA: TGTGCCAGCAGCTTAGGCATTCTAGCTCACACAGATACGCAGTATTTT

clone size: NA
V gene: TRBV5-1
D gene: NA
J gene: TRBJ2-5
CDR3 protein: CASSLGQSAWVETQYF
CDR3 DNA: TGCGCCAGCAGCTTGGGACAGTCTGCTTGGGTCGAGACCCAGTACTTC

clone size: many
V gene: TRBV27
D gene: NA
J gene: TRBJ1-2
CDR3 protein: CASSFGAGDYGYTF
CDR3 DNA: TGTGCCAGCAGTTTCGGCGCGGGGGACTATGGCTACACCTTC

clone size: NA
V gene: TRBV6-1
D gene: NA
J gene: TRBJ1-6
CDR3 protein: CASRRITGTRNSPPHF
CDR3 DNA: TGTGCCAGCAGACGAATTACAGGGACGAGGAATTCACCCCCCCACTTT

clone size: NA
V gene: TRBV2
D gene: NA
J gene: TRBJ2-2
CDR3 protein: CASSVWGEKDTGELFF
CDR3 DNA: TGTGCCAGCAGTGTATGGGGGGAAAAGGACACCGGGGAGCTGTTTTTT

clone size: NA
V gene: TRBV20-1
D gene: NA
J gene: TRBJ1-6
CDR3 protein: CSATRSPAARITLHF
CDR3 DNA: TGCAGTGCTACTCGATCCCCCGCAGCCAGGATCACCCTCCACTTT

clone size: many
V gene: TRBV7-3
D gene: TRBD2
J gene: TRBJ2-1
CDR3 protein: CASSLGVTSGSTHEQFF
CDR3 DNA: TGTGCCAGCAGCCTGGGGGTCACTAGCGGGAGTACCCATGAGCAGTTCTTC

clone size: many
V gene: TRBV20-1
D gene: TRBD2
J gene: TRBJ2-1
CDR3 protein: CSASGLAGNNEQFF
CDR3 DNA: TGCAGTGCCTCCGGACTAGCGGGGAACAATGAGCAGTTCTTC